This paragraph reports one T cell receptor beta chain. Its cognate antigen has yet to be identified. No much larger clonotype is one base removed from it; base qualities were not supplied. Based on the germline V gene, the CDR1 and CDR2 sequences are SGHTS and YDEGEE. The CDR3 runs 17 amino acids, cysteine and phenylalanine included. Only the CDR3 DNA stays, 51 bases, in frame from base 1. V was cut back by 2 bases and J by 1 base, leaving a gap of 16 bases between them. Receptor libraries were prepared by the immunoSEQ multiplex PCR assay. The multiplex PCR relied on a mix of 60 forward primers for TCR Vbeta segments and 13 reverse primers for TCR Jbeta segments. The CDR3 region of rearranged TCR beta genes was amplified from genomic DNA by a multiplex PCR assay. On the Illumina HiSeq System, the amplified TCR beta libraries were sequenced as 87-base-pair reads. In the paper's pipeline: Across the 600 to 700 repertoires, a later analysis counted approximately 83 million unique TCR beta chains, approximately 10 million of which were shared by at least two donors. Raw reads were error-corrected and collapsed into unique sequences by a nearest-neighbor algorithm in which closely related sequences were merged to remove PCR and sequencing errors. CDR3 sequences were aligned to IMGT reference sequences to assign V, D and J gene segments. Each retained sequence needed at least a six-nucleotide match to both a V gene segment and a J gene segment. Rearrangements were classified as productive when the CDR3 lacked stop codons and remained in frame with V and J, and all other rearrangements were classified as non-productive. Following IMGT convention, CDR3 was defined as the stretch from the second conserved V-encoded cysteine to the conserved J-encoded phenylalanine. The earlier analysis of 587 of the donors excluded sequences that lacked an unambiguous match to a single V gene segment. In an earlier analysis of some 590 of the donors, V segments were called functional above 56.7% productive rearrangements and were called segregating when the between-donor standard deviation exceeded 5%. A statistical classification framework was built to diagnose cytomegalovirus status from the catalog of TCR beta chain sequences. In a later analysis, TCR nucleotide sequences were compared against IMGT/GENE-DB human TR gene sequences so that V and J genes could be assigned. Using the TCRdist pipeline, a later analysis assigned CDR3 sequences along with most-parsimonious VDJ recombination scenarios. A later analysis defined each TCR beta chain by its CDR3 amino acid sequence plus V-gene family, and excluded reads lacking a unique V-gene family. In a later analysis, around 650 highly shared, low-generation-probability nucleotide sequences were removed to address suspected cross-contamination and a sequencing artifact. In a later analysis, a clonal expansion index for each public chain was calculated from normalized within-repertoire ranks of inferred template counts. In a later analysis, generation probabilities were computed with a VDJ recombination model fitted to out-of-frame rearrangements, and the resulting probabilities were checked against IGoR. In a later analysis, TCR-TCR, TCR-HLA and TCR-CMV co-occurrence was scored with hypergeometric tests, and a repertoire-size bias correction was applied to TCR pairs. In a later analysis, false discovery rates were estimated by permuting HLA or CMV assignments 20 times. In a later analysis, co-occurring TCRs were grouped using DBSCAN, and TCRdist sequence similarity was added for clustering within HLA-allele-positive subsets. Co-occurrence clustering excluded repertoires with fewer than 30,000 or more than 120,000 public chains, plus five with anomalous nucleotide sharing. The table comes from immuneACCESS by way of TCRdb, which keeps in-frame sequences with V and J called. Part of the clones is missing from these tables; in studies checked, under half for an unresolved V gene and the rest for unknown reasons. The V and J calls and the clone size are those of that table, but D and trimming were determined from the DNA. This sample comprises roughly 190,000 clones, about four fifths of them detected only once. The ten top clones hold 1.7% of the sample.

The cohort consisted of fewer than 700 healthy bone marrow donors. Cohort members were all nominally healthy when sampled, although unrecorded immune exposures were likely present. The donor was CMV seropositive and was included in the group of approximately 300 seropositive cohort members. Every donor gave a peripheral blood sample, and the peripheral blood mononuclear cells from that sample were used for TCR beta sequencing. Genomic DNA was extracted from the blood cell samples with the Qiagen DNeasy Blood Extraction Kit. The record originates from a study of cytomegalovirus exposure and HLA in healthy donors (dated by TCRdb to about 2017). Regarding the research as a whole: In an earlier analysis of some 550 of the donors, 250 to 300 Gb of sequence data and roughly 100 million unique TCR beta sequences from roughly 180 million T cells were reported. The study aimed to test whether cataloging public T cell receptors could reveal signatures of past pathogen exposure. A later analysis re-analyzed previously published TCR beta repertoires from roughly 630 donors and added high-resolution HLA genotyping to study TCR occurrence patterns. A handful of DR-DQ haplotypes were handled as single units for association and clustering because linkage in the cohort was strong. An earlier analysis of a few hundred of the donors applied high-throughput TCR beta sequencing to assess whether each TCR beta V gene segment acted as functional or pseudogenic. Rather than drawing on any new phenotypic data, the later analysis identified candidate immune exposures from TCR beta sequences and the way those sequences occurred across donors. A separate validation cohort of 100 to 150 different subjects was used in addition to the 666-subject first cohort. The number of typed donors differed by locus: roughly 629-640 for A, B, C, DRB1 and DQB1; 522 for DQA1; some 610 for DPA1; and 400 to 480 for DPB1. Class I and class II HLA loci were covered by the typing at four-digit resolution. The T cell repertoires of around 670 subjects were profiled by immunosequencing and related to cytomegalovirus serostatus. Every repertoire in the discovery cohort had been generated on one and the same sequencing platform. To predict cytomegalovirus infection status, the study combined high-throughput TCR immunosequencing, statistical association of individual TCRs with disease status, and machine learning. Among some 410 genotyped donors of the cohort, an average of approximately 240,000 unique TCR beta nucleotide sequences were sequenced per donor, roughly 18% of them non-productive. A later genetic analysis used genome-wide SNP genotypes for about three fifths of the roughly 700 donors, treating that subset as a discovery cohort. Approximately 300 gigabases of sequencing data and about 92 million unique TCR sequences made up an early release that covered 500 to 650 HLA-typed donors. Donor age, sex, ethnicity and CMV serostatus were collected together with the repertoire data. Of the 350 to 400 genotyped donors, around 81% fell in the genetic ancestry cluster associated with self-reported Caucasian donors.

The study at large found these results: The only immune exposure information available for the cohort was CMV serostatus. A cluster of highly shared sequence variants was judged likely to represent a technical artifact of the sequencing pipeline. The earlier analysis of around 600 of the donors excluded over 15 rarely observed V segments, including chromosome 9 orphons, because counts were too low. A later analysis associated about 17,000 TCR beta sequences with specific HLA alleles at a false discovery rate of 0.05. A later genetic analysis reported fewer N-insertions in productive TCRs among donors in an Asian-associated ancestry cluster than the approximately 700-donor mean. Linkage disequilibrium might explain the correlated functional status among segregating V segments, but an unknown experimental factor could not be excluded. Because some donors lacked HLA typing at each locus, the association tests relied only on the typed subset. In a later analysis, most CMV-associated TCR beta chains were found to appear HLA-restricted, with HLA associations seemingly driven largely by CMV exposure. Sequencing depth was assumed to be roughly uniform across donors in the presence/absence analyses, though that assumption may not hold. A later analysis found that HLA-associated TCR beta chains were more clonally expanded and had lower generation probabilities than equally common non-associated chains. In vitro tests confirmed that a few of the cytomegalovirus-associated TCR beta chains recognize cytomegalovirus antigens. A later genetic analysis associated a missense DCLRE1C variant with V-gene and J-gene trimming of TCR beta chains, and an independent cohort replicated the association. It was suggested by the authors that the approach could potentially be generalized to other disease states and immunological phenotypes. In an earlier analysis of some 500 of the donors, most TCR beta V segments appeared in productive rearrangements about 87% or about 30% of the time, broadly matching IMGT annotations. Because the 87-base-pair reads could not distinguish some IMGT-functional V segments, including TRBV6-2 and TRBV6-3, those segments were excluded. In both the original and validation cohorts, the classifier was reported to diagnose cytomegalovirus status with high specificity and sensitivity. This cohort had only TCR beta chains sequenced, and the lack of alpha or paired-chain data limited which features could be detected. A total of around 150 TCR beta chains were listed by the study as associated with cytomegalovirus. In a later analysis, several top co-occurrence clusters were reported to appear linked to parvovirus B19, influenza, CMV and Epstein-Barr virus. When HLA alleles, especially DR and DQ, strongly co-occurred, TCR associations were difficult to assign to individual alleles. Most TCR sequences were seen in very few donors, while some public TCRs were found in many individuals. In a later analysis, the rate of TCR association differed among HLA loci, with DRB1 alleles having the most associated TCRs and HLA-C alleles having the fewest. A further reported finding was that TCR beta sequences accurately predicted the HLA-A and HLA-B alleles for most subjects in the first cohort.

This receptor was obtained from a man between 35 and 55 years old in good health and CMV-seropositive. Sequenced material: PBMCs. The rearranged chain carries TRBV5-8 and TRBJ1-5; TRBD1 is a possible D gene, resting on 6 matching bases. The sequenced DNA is TGTGCCAGCAGCTTTAGGCAGGGGTCAATAAGCAATCAGCCCCAGCATTTT. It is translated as CASSFRQGSISNQPQHF. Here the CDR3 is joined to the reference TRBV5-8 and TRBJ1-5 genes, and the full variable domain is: EAGVTQSPTHLIKTRGQQATLRCSPISGHTSVYWYQQALGLGLQFLLWYDEGEERNRGNFPPRFSGRQFPNYSSELNVNALELEDSALYLCASSFRQGSISNQPQHFGDGTRLSIL.